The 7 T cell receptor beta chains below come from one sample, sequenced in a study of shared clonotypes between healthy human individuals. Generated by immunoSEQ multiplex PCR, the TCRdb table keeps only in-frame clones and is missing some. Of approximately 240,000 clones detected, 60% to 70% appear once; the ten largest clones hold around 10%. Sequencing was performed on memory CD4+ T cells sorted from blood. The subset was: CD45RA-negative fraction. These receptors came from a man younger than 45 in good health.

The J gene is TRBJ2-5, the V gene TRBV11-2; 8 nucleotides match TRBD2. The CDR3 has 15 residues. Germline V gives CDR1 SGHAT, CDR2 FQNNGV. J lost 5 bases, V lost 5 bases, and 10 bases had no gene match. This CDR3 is CASSGARGAAETQYF. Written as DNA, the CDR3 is TGTGCCAGCAGCGGGGCGCGGGGGGCGGCGGAGACCCAGTACTTC.

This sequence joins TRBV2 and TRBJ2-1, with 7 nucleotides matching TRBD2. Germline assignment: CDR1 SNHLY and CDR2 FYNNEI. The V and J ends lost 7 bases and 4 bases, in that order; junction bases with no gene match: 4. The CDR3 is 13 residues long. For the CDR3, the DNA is TGTGCCAGCACCCCGGGGGGATACAATGAGCAGTTCTTC. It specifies CASTPGGYNEQFF.

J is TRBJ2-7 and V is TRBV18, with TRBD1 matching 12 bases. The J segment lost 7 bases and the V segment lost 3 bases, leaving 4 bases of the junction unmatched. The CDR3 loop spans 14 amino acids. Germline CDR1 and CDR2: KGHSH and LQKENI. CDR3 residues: CASSPGTGGWEQYF. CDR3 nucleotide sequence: TGTGCCAGCTCACCCGGGACAGGGGGCTGGGAGCAGTACTTC.

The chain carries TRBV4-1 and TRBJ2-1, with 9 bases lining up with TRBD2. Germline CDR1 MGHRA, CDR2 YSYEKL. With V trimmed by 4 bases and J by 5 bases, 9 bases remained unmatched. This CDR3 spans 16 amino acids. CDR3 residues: CASSLTPGLANNEQFF. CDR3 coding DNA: TGCGCCAGCAGCCTAACCCCGGGACTAGCAAACAATGAGCAGTTCTTC.

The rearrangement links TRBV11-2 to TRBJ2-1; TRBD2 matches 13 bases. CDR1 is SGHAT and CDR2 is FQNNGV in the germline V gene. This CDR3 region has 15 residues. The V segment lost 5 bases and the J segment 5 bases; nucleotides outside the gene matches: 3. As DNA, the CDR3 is TGTGCCAGCAGCACGGGACTAGCGGGACACAATGAGCAGTTCTTC. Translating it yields CASSTGLAGHNEQFF.

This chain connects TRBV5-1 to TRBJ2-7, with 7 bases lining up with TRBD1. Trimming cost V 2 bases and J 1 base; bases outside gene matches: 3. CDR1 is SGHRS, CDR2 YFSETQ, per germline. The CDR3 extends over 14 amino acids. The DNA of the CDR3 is TGCGCCAGCAGCTTCGGCAGGGGGTCCTACGAGCAGTACTTC. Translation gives CASSFGRGSYEQYF. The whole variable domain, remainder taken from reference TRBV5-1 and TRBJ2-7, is KAGVTQTPRYLIKTRGQQVTLSCSPISGHRSVSWYQQTPGQGLQFLFEYFSETQRNKGNFPGRFSGRQFSNSRSEMNVSTLELGDSALYLCASSFGRGSYEQYFGPGTRLTVT.

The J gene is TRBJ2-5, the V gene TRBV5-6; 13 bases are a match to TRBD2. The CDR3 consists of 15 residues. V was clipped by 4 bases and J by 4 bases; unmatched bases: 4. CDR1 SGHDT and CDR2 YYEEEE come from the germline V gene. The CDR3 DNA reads TGTGCCAGCAGCCCCCGGACTAGCGGGGGAGAGACCCAGTACTTC. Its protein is CASSPRTSGGETQYF.